These T cell receptor beta chains were read from a single sample in a study of blood T cells in healthy people across ages. TCRdb passed the 5' RACE reads through MiXCR, listing each CDR3 protein once. The sample consists of about 640,000 distinct CDR3 sequences, roughly three fifths of them appearing once. Sequencing was carried out using blood. The receptors were sampled from a man aged 55 to 70 in good health. CDR3s include the opening cysteine and the closing phenylalanine or tryptophan. Each record gives: J gene, clone size, CDR3 length, V gene, D gene, CDR3 DNA, CDR3 protein. D genes are given only for firm matches. A clone size is listed for some rows: how often the clone was seen (once, few, many), or a class if it is expanded.

>TRBJ1-1|once|15|TRBV25-1|-
TGTGCCAGCAGTGAATCCACAGGGATGGGCACTGAAGCTTTCTTT
CASSESTGMGTEAFF
>TRBJ2-3|-|15|TRBV5-1|-
TGCGCCAGCAGCCGCACGACCCCTAGCACAGATACGCAGTATTTT
CASSRTTPSTDTQYF
>TRBJ1-2|few|14|TRBV20-1|TRBD1
TGCAGTGCCGCAGGGGGACAGGGTGTAAATGGCTACACCTTC
CSAAGGQGVNGYTF
>TRBJ2-7|-|15|TRBV12-3/TRBV12-4|TRBD2
TGTGCCAGCAGTTTATCTAGCGGGGGATGGTACGAGCAGTACTTC
CASSLSSGGWYEQYF
>TRBJ1-2|-|12|TRBV29-1|-
TGCAGCGTTTTACAGGGTACCTATGGCTACACCTTC
CSVLQGTYGYTF
>TRBJ2-5|few|15|TRBV4-2|TRBD1
TGTGCCAGCAGCCAAGATAGGGGGCGACAAGAGACCCAGTACTTC
CASSQDRGRQETQYF
>TRBJ2-3|few|15|TRBV7-8|-
TGTGCCAGTAATATAGCCCGACAAACCACAGATACGCAGTATTTT
CASNIARQTTDTQYF
>TRBJ2-5|few|16|TRBV12-3/TRBV12-4|TRBD1
TGTGCCAGCAGTCCAGGACAGGGTTCAACAGGAGAGACCCAGTACTTC
CASSPGQGSTGETQYF
>TRBJ1-6|-|13|TRBV10-3|-
TGTGCCACCGCCGGGGTGGCGGATTCACCCCTCCACTTT
CATAGVADSPLHF
>TRBJ1-6|-|17|TRBV25-1|-
TGTGCCAGCAGTGGTGTACAGGGTATAGCGAGTAATTCACCCCTCCACTTT
CASSGVQGIASNSPLHF
>TRBJ1-5|few|14|TRBV28|-
TGTGCCAGCGGGGAGGGAGACGGCTATCAGCCCCAGCATTTT
CASGEGDGYQPQHF
>TRBJ1-4|-|15|TRBV10-3|-
TGTGCCATCAGTGAGGGCCAGTATTATGGTGAAAAACTGTTTTTT
CAISEGQYYGEKLFF
>TRBJ2-5|-|15|TRBV11-2|-
TGTGCCAGCAGTCCCGAGGCCAGAAGGCCAGAGACCCAGTACTTC
CASSPEARRPETQYF
>TRBJ2-5|-|17|TRBV4-2|TRBD1
TGTGCCAGCAGCCACCCCCTGGGACAGGGGCCCCAAGAGACCCAGTACTTC
CASSHPLGQGPQETQYF
>TRBJ1-6|-|15|TRBV13|-
TGTGCCAGCAGCGTGGGGGGGACCTATAATTCACCCCTCCACTTT
CASSVGGTYNSPLHF
>TRBJ2-5|-|12|TRBV29-1|-
TGCAGCGTTGACTATAGCGGAGAGACCCAGTACTTC
CSVDYSGETQYF
>TRBJ2-1|-|14|TRBV2|-
TGTGCCAGCAGCGTCAGTAGTTTATACAATGAGCAGTTCTTC
CASSVSSLYNEQFF
>TRBJ1-1|few|15|TRBV20-1|TRBD1
TGCAGTGCTAGAGGGCAGGGACAGGGGGCCACTGAAGCTTTCTTT
CSARGQGQGATEAFF
>TRBJ2-1|-|18|TRBV11-2|TRBD1
TGTGCCAGCAGCTTAGGTCATCCGGGACAGAATTCCTACAATGAGCAGTTCTTC
CASSLGHPGQNSYNEQFF
>TRBJ2-5|-|16|TRBV24-1|-
TGTGCCACCAGTGAGGGACTCAAGACGGGCCAAGAGACCCAGTACTTC
CATSEGLKTGQETQYF
>TRBJ2-1|-|12|TRBV12-3/TRBV12-4|-
TGTGCCAGCAGCCATGGGTTCAATGAGCAGTTCTTC
CASSHGFNEQFF
>TRBJ2-5|-|12|TRBV3-1|-
TGTGCCAGCAGCACCGAACAGGAGACCCAGTACTTC
CASSTEQETQYF
>TRBJ2-7|-|15|TRBV5-1|TRBD2
TGCGCCAGCAGCTTGGAACTAGCGGGAGGGTACGAGCAGTACTTC
CASSLELAGGYEQYF
>TRBJ1-2|-|15|TRBV9|TRBD1
TGTGCCAGCAGCGTTCTTGGACAGGGGCTCTATGGCTACACCTTC
CASSVLGQGLYGYTF
>TRBJ2-1|few|16|TRBV12-3/TRBV12-4|-
TGTGCCAGCAGACCCCTTTCGGGAAGCTCCTACAATGAGCAGTTCTTC
CASRPLSGSSYNEQFF
>TRBJ2-3|-|20|TRBV5-4|TRBD2
TGTGCCAGCAGCTTGGTCCTAGCGGGGGTGCCTTTCACCCCCAGAGATACGCAGTATTTT
CASSLVLAGVPFTPRDTQYF
>TRBJ1-6|-|17|TRBV7-9|-
TGTGCCAGCAGCTTGGGGATTGGGAACCGCCAGCCCTCACCCCTCCACTTT
CASSLGIGNRQPSPLHF
>TRBJ2-1|few|17|TRBV3-1|TRBD2
TGTGCCAGCAGCCCGACCAAGGGTCGGGGGGGATACAATGAGCAGTTCTTC
CASSPTKGRGGYNEQFF
>TRBJ1-2|-|11|TRBV6-2/TRBV6-3|-
TGTGCCAGCACTAATAGCTATGGCTACACCTTC
CASTNSYGYTF
>TRBJ2-1|-|15|TRBV20-1|-
TGCAGTGCTAGAGATACGAGACAGGGACTTAATGAGCAGTTCTTC
CSARDTRQGLNEQFF
>TRBJ2-4|once|13|TRBV20-1|-
TGCAGTGCTTCACAGGGCGCGAAAAACATTCAGTACTTC
CSASQGAKNIQYF
>TRBJ2-1|-|15|TRBV20-1|-
TGCAGTGCTAGAGATAACCCGCGGGCAACCAATGAGCAGTTCTTC
CSARDNPRATNEQFF
>TRBJ2-5|-|15|TRBV20-1|TRBD2
TGCAGTGCTAGAGATAGCGGGGGCACGGGGGAGACCCAGTACTTC
CSARDSGGTGETQYF
>TRBJ2-7|-|15|TRBV5-1|TRBD2
TGCGCCAGCAGCTTGGCCCTAGCGGGGGGTGCCGAGCAGTACTTC
CASSLALAGGAEQYF
>TRBJ2-7|few|15|TRBV5-1|-
TGCGCCAGCAGCTTGGACGGCAGATCCTATAACGAGCAGTACTTC
CASSLDGRSYNEQYF
>TRBJ2-3|-|18|TRBV10-3|TRBD2
TGTGCCATCAGTGAGGTGATAGCGGGGGCGTTCGGCACAGATACGCAGTATTTT
CAISEVIAGAFGTDTQYF
>TRBJ1-1|-|11|TRBV7-2|-
TGTGCCAGCAGCCATGGGCAGAAAGCTTTCTTT
CASSHGQKAFF
>TRBJ2-6|few|15|TRBV9|-
TGTGCCAGCAGCCCCCGCAGCTCGGTGGCCAACGTCCTGACTTTC
CASSPRSSVANVLTF
>TRBJ1-5|many|14|TRBV12-3/TRBV12-4|-
TGTGCCAGCAGGCCGGCCGGGACCCAGCAGCCCCAGCATTTT
CASRPAGTQQPQHF
>TRBJ1-4|few|16|TRBV28|-
TGTGCCAGCAGTTCAGTCCGTGGACGGCGTAATGAAAAACTGTTTTTT
CASSSVRGRRNEKLFF
>TRBJ1-5|-|15|TRBV20-1|-
TGCAGTGCCATGCAGCGCTTGACACCCAATCAGCCCCAGCATTTT
CSAMQRLTPNQPQHF
>TRBJ2-5|-|15|TRBV7-9|TRBD1
TGTGCCACCAACTCGGTACAGGGGGCTTTAGAGACCCAGTACTTC
CATNSVQGALETQYF
>TRBJ2-1|-|15|TRBV6-2/TRBV6-3|-
TGTGCCAGCAGGACTTACAGGGAGGGGCTTAATGAGCAGTTCTTC
CASRTYREGLNEQFF
>TRBJ1-5|-|20|TRBV28|-
TGTGCCAGCAGTTTCCCCAGGGGTCCTTTCCTTAGAAATAGCAATCAGCCCCAGCATTTT
CASSFPRGPFLRNSNQPQHF
>TRBJ2-7|-|14|TRBV6-6|-
TGTGCCAGCAGTTATGTCGGGGCCGCCTACGAGCAGTACTTC
CASSYVGAAYEQYF
>TRBJ2-1|few|15|TRBV10-3|-
TGTGCCATTAGAGAGGGTAGGACCGCCGGCAATGAGCAGTTCTTC
CAIREGRTAGNEQFF
>TRBJ2-6|-|15|TRBV28|-
TGTGCCAGCAGGGGTGAGCCCTCTGGGGCCAACGTCCTGACTTTC
CASRGEPSGANVLTF
>TRBJ2-1|-|13|TRBV10-3|TRBD2
TGTGCCTCGGCGAGCGGGGGGAAGGATGAGCAGTTCTTC
CASASGGKDEQFF